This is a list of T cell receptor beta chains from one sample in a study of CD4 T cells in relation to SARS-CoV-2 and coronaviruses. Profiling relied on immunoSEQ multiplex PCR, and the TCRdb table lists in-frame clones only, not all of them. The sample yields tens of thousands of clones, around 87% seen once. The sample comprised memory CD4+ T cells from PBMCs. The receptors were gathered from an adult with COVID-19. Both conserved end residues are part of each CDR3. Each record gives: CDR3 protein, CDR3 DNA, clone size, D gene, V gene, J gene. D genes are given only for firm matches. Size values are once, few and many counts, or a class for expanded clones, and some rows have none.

CASSVVSGGNNEQFF,TGTGCCAGCAGCGTAGTAAGCGGGGGAAACAATGAGCAGTTCTTC,.,TRBD2,TRBV9,TRBJ2-1
CASSYTSYEQYF,TGTGCCAGCAGTTATACTAGTTACGAGCAGTACTTC,.,.,TRBV5-6,TRBJ2-7
CASRRATGSNYEQYF,TGTGCCAGCAGAAGAGCAACAGGGTCCAACTACGAGCAGTACTTC,.,.,TRBV27,TRBJ2-7
CASSLASPRDEQFF,TGTGCCAGCAGTTTAGCCTCCCCAAGAGATGAGCAGTTCTTC,.,.,TRBV28,TRBJ2-1
CASSPGPANTEAFF,TGTGCCAGCAGTCCCGGGCCCGCCAACACTGAAGCTTTCTTT,.,.,TRBV4-2,TRBJ1-1
CASSITGTGIYEQYF,TGTGCCAGTAGTATCACCGGGACAGGGATCTACGAGCAGTACTTC,.,TRBD1,TRBV19,TRBJ2-7
CASSVDGTSLNEKLFF,TGTGCCAGCAGCGTAGACGGGACAAGCCTTAATGAAAAACTGTTTTTT,once,.,TRBV9,TRBJ1-4
CAWIPLTGLSNTIYF,TGTGCCTGGATACCATTGACAGGGTTGTCGAACACCATATATTTT,.,TRBD1,TRBV30,TRBJ1-3
CASSTDRGSGNTIYF,TGTGCCAGCAGCACCGACAGGGGCTCTGGAAACACCATATATTTT,.,TRBD1,TRBV6-6,TRBJ1-3
CASSHRSGNTEAFF,TGTGCCAGCAGCCACAGGTCAGGGAACACTGAAGCTTTCTTT,.,.,TRBV7-2,TRBJ1-1
CASRVTSGLYNEQFF,TGTGCCAGCAGGGTGACTAGCGGGCTATACAATGAGCAGTTCTTC,.,TRBD2,TRBV7-2,TRBJ2-1
CASSLFNSRSGAQFF,TGTGCCAGCAGTTTATTTAACTCCCGGAGCGGGGCCCAGTTCTTC,.,TRBD2,TRBV27,TRBJ2-1
CASSMNRGTEAFF,TGTGCCAGTAGTATGAACAGGGGGACTGAAGCTTTCTTT,.,TRBD1,TRBV19,TRBJ1-1
CASNPGTGGYEQYF,TGTGCCAGTAACCCCGGGACAGGGGGCTACGAGCAGTACTTC,.,TRBD1,TRBV19,TRBJ2-7
CASSPRTGGDEQFF,TGTGCCAGCTCACCGAGGACAGGGGGTGATGAGCAGTTCTTC,.,TRBD1,TRBV18,TRBJ2-1
CASSNTGANTIYF,TGTGCCAGCAGCAATACAGGGGCGAACACCATATATTTT,.,TRBD1,TRBV7-3,TRBJ1-3
CASRYTVSSYNSPLHF,TGTGCCAGCAGATACACTGTTTCCAGCTATAATTCACCCCTCCACTTT,.,.,TRBV13,TRBJ1-6
CASSYGGSSYGYTF,TGTGCCAGCAGTTACGGTGGCAGCTCCTATGGCTACACCTTC,.,.,TRBV6-6,TRBJ1-2
CASSQRTRNLAGELFF,TGTGCCAGCAGCCAAAGGACTAGAAATTTGGCCGGGGAGCTGTTTTTT,few,TRBD2,TRBV3-1/TRBV3-2,TRBJ2-2
CASSLGKPGEAFF,TGTGCCAGCAGCCTCGGAAAGCCTGGGGAAGCTTTCTTT,once,.,TRBV6-5,TRBJ1-1
CASMKAGEGTEAFF,TGTGCCAGCATGAAAGCAGGGGAAGGCACTGAAGCTTTCTTT,.,.,TRBV7-9,TRBJ1-1
CASSRGQSYNEQFF,TGTGCCAGTAGTAGAGGACAGAGCTACAATGAGCAGTTCTTC,.,.,TRBV19,TRBJ2-1
CASSKGTGSAGELFF,TGTGCCAGCAGTAAAGGGACAGGGAGTGCCGGGGAGCTGTTTTTT,.,TRBD1,TRBV27,TRBJ2-2
CASGGRAGDTQYF,TGTGCTAGTGGAGGGAGGGCGGGAGATACGCAGTATTTT,.,TRBD2,TRBV12-5,TRBJ2-3
CASSQVGGAYVYEQYF,TGCGCCAGCAGCCAAGTGGGGGGGGCGTACGTCTACGAGCAGTACTTC,.,.,TRBV4-3,TRBJ2-7
CASSPDRANEKLFF,TGTGCCAGCTCACCAGACCGGGCTAATGAAAAACTGTTTTTT,.,.,TRBV18,TRBJ1-4
CASIPGLAGGRSSYNEQFF,TGTGCCAGCATCCCGGGACTAGCGGGGGGTCGCAGCTCCTACAATGAGCAGTTCTTC,.,TRBD2,TRBV5-5,TRBJ2-1
CASWGSGPNTEAFF,TGTGCCAGCTGGGGCAGCGGTCCCAACACTGAAGCTTTCTTT,.,.,TRBV6-5,TRBJ1-1
CASSLASQGYGYTF,TGCGCCAGCAGCTTGGCCTCGCAGGGCTATGGCTACACCTTC,.,.,TRBV5-1,TRBJ1-2
CATSREDRVYSPLHF,TGTGCCACCAGCAGAGAGGACAGGGTTTATTCACCCCTCCACTTT,.,TRBD1,TRBV15,TRBJ1-6
CASSLGSGDTQYF,TGCGCCAGCAGCTTGGGTAGCGGAGATACGCAGTATTTT,.,.,TRBV5-1,TRBJ2-3
CASSQDYNSPLHF,TGTGCCAGCAGCCAAGACTATAATTCACCCCTCCACTTT,.,.,TRBV4-2,TRBJ1-6
CAISGRTGEGYTF,TGTGCCATCAGTGGTCGGACAGGGGAGGGCTACACCTTC,.,TRBD1,TRBV10-3,TRBJ1-2
CASSLAGAPKETQYF,TGTGCCAGCAGCTTAGCGGGGGCCCCTAAAGAGACCCAGTACTTC,.,.,TRBV13,TRBJ2-5
CASSTQGAPDTQYF,TGTGCCAGTAGTACACAGGGGGCGCCAGATACGCAGTATTTT,.,TRBD1,TRBV19,TRBJ2-3
CASSQGWAGGSYEQYF,TGTGCCAGCAGCCAAGGTTGGGCGGGGGGATCCTACGAGCAGTACTTC,.,TRBD2,TRBV3-1/TRBV3-2,TRBJ2-7
CASSLGGQYGYTF,TGTGCCAGCAGCTTAGGGGGACAATATGGCTACACCTTC,few,.,TRBV7-2,TRBJ1-2
CASSADGLNFEAFF,TGTGCCAGCAGCGCGGACGGTCTGAATTTTGAAGCTTTCTTT,.,.,TRBV5-6,TRBJ1-1
CASSSQRGGKTNEQFF,TGTGCCAGTAGTAGTCAGCGGGGGGGAAAAACCAATGAGCAGTTCTTC,.,TRBD2,TRBV19,TRBJ2-1
CASSYDAAYQPQHF,TGTGCCAGCAGTTACGATGCGGCTTATCAGCCCCAGCATTTT,.,.,TRBV6-5,TRBJ1-5
CASSPTTAWGSPLHF,TGTGCCAGCAGCCCCACAACGGCCTGGGGCTCACCCCTCCACTTT,.,.,TRBV14,TRBJ1-6
CASSQDREETQYF,TGTGCCAGCAGCCAAGACAGGGAGGAGACCCAGTACTTC,once,.,TRBV4-2,TRBJ2-5
CASSYPGTPSEQYF,TGTGCCAGCAGTTATCCCGGGACTCCCAGCGAGCAGTACTTC,.,.,TRBV6-2/TRBV6-3,TRBJ2-7
CASSLGSGAGANVLTF,TGTGCCAGCAGCTTAGGTAGCGGGGCTGGGGCCAACGTCCTGACTTTC,.,TRBD2,TRBV7-9,TRBJ2-6
CASSFGLSSYEQYF,TGTGCCAGCAGCTTTGGACTGAGCTCCTACGAGCAGTACTTC,.,.,TRBV11-3,TRBJ2-7
CASRRDRNYNEQFF,TGTGCCAGCAGGCGGGACAGGAATTACAATGAGCAGTTCTTC,once,TRBD1,TRBV27,TRBJ2-1
CASSSRGRLGNEQFF,TGTGCCAGCAGTTCCAGGGGGAGGTTGGGCAATGAGCAGTTCTTC,.,.,TRBV28,TRBJ2-1
CASSPALARPEQYF,TGTGCCAGCAGTCCCGCCCTAGCGAGGCCCGAGCAGTACTTC,.,.,TRBV7-2,TRBJ2-7
CASSLGSGGEWQPQHF,TGCGCCAGCAGCTTGGGGTCAGGGGGCGAGTGGCAGCCCCAGCATTTT,.,TRBD1,TRBV5-1,TRBJ1-5
CATSGEGNSPLHF,TGTGCCACCTCTGGTGAGGGAAATTCACCCCTCCACTTT,.,.,TRBV10-3,TRBJ1-6
CASSLVGPNTGELFF,TGTGCCAGCAGCTTGGTCGGGCCCAACACCGGGGAGCTGTTTTTT,.,.,TRBV5-4,TRBJ2-2
CASSDAGGPYNEQFF,TGTGCCAGCAGTGATGCGGGGGGGCCCTACAATGAGCAGTTCTTC,.,TRBD2,TRBV6-4,TRBJ2-1
CASSLNGRQSSYNSPLHF,TGTGCCAGCAGCTTAAACGGCCGGCAAAGCTCCTATAATTCACCCCTCCACTTT,.,.,TRBV11-2,TRBJ1-6